This T cell receptor beta chain was sequenced for a study of T cell responses to AZD1222 COVID-19 vaccine. General study findings and limits: The study found Spike-specific TCR breadth and depth rose after two AZD1222 doses. Donor demographics were predominantly white British with a female majority; clonal diversity may be underestimated.

The germline V gene has CDR1 SGHTA and CDR2 FQGTGA. V lost 3 bases, J lost 4 bases, and 15 bases lay in between. The CDR3 contains 15 residues. This clone was seen just once. What it binds is not known. Measured with immunoSEQ multiplex PCR; TCRdb has only the in-frame clones, and not every one. Seen here are about 150,000 clones, roughly 90% observed once, and the top ten hold approximately 1.6%. The chain combines TRBV7-3 with TRBJ2-5; no definite D call. The source is an adult in good health. Sequenced material: peripheral blood, taken on day 0 of AZD1222 vaccination. Here the CDR3 DNA reads TGTGCCAGCAGCTTCTGGCCGAGTGGAAGAGAGACCCAGTACTTC. Its translation: CASSFWPSGRETQYF.